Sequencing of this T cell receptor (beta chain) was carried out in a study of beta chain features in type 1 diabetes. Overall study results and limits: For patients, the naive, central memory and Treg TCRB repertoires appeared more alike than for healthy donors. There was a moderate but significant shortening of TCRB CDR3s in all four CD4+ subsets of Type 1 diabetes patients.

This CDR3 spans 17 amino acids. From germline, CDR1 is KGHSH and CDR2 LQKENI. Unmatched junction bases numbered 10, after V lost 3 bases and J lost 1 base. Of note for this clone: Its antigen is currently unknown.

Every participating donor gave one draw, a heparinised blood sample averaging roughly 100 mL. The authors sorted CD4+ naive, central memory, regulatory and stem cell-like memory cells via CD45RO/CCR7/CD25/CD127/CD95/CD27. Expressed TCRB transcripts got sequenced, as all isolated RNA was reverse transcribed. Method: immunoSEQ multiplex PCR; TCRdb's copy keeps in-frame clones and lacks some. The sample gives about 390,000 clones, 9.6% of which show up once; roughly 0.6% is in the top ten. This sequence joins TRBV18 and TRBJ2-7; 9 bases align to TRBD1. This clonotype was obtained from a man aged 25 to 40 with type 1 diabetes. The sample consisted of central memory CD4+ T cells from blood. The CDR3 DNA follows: TGTGCCAGCTCACCTTCGGGTGCGGGACAGGGTTCCTACGAGCAGTACTTC. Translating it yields CASSPSGAGQGSYEQYF.